This T cell receptor (beta chain) is drawn from a study of blood T cell repertoires in COVID-19. CDR1 is SNHLY, CDR2 FYNNEI, per germline. V trimming: 8 bases; J trimming: 7 bases; junction bases outside the gene matches: 10. The CDR3 has 15 residues. The table lists this clone with a few counts. TCRdb keeps only in-frame clones here, not all; method: immunoSEQ multiplex PCR. The sample gives some 200,000 clones, approximately 84% of which show up once; 5.9% is in the top ten. The chain recombines TRBV2 with TRBJ2-1, with TRBD1 matching over 11 bases. The sequence came from an elderly man with acute or convalescent COVID-19. Sequences were obtained from peripheral blood. The CDR3 reads CASSLGTGGMNEQFF. In DNA form, the CDR3 reads TGTGCCAGCTCCCTCGGGACAGGGGGTATGAATGAGCAGTTCTTC.